This T cell receptor (beta chain) is from a study of preoperative IRX-2 immunotherapy in early breast cancer. Between the trimmed V and J ends, which lost 7 bases and 2 bases, there was a span of 18 bases. Per germline, CDR1 LNHDA and CDR2 SQIVND (reference sequence). This CDR3 spans 16 amino acids. Treatment specified: preoperative locoregional IRX-2 cytokine immunotherapy. Patients received preoperative, locoregional IRX-2 cytokine immunotherapy in a phase Ib study. The repertoire was sequenced with immunoSEQ multiplex PCR; TCRdb's copy has only in-frame clones and lacks some. This table holds 32,000 or so clones, around 83% found once.

The rearrangement links TRBV19 to TRBJ2-1; perhaps TRBD2 as D (7 bases). This clonotype was obtained from a human donor with breast cancer. This specimen consisted of lymph node tissue, obtained from a patient treated with IRX-2 immunotherapy. CDR3 amino acids: CASKEGGGSPYNEQFF. CDR3 DNA sequence: TGTGCCAGTAAGGAGGGAGGGGGGAGTCCCTACAATGAGCAGTTCTTC.